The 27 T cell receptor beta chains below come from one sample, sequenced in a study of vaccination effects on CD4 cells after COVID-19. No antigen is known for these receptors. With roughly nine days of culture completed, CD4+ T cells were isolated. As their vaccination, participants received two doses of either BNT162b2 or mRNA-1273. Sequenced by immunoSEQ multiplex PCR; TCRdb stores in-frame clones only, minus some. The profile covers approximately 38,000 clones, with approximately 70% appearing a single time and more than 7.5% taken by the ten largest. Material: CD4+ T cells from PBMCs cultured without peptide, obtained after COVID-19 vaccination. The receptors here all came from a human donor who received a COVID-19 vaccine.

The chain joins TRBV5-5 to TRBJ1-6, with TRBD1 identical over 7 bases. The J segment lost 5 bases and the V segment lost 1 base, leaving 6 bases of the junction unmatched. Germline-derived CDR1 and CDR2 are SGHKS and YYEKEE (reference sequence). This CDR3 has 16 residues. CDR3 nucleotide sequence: TGTGCCAGCAGCTTGAGTGGACAGGCTGATAATTCACCCCTCCACTTT. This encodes CASSLSGQADNSPLHF.

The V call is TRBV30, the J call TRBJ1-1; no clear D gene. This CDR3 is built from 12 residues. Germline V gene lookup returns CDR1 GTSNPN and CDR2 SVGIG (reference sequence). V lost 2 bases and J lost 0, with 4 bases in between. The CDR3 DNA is TGTGCCTGGAGTCAGTTGAACACTGAAGCTTTCTTT. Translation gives CAWSQLNTEAFF.

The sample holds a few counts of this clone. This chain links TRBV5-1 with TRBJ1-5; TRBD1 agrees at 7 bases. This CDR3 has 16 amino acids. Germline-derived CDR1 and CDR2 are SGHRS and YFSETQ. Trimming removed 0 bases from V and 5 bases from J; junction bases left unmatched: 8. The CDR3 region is CASSLGGQAFYQPQHF. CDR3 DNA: TGCGCCAGCAGCTTGGGAGGACAGGCGTTTTATCAGCCCCAGCATTTT.

The CDR3, as DNA: TGCGCCAGCAGCCAAGATCATGTGCCCCTAAGCGGGACCTCCTACAATGAGCAGTTCTTC. It codes for CASSQDHVPLSGTSYNEQFF. The gene calls are TRBV4-1 and TRBJ2-1, with 7 bases lining up with TRBD2. This CDR3 has 20 residues. Germline CDR1 MGHRA, CDR2 YSYEKL. V lost 0 bases, J lost 0 bases, and 14 bases stayed unmatched.

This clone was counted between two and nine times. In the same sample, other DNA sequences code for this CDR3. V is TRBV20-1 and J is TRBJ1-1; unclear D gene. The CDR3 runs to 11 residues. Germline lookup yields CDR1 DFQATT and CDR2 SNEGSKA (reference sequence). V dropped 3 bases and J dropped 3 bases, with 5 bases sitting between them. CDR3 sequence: CSASPHTEAFF. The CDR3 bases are TGCAGTGCTAGTCCCCACACTGAAGCTTTCTTT.

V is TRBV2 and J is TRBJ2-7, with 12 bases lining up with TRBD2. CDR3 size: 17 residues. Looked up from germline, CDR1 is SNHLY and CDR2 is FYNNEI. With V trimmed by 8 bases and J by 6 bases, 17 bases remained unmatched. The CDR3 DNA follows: TGTGCCAGCCACGGGACACCTAGCGGGAGGGCCATCGGCGAGCAGTACTTC. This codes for CASHGTPSGRAIGEQYF.

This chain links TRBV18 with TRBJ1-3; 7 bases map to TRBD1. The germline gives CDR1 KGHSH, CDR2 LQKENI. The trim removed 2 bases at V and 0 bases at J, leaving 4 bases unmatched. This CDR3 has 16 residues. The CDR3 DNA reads TGTGCCAGCTCACCAGGACAGGCTAGCTCTGGAAACACCATATATTTT. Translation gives CASSPGQASSGNTIYF.

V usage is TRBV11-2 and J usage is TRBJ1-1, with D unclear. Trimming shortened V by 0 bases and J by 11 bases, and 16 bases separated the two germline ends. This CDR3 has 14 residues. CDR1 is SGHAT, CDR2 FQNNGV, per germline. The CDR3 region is CASSLDLSMGSAFF. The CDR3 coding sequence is TGTGCCAGCAGCTTAGATTTAAGTATGGGTTCGGCTTTCTTT.

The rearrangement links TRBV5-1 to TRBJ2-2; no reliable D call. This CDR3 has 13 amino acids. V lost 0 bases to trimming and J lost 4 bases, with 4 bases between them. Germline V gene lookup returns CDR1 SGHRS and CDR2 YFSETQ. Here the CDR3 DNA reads TGCGCCAGCAGCTTGGCGGTCACCGGGGAGCTGTTTTTT. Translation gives CASSLAVTGELFF.

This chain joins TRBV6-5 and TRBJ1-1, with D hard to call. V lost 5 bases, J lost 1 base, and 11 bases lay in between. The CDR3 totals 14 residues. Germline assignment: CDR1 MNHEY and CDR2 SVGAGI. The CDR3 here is CASSRRTANTEAFF. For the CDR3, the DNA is TGTGCCAGCAGTCGCCGGACGGCGAACACTGAAGCTTTCTTT.

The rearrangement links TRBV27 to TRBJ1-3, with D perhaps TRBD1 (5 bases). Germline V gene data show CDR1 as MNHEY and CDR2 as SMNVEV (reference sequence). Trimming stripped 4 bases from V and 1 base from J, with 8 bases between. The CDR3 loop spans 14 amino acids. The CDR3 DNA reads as TGTGCCAGCAGTTCACCAGGGTCTGGAAACACCATATATTTT. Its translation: CASSSPGSGNTIYF.

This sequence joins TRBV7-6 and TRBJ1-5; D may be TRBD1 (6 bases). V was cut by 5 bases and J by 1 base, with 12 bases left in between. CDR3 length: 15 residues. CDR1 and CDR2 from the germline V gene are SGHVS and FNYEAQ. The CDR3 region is CASSAEGGSNQPQHF. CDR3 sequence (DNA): TGTGCCAGCAGCGCAGAAGGGGGGAGCAATCAGCCCCAGCATTTT.

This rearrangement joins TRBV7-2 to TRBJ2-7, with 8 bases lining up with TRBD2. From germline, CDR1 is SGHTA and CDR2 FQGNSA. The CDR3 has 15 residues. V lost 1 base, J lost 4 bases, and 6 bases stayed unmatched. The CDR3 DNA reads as TGTGCCAGCAGCTTAGGGCCGGCGGGAGGATACGAGCAGTACTTC. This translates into CASSLGPAGGYEQYF.

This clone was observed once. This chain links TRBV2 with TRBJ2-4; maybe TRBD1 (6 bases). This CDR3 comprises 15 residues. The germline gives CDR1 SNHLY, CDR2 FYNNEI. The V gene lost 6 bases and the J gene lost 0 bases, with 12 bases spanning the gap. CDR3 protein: CASRDRKVAKNIQYF. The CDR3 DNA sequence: TGTGCCAGCAGAGACAGGAAAGTAGCCAAAAACATTCAGTACTTC.

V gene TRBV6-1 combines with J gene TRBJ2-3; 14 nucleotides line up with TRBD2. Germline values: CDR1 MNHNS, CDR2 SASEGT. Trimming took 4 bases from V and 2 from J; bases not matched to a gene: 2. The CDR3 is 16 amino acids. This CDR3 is CASSGGLAGDTDTQYF. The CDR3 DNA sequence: TGTGCCAGCAGTGGGGGACTAGCGGGGGACACAGATACGCAGTATTTT.

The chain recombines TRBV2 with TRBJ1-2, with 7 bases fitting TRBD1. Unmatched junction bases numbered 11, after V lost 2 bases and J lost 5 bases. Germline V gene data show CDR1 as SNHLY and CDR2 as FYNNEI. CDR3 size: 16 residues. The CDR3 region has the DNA TGTGCCAGCAGTGAAATGGGGGGAGGGGGCTTGTATGGCTACACCTTC. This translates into CASSEMGGGGLYGYTF.

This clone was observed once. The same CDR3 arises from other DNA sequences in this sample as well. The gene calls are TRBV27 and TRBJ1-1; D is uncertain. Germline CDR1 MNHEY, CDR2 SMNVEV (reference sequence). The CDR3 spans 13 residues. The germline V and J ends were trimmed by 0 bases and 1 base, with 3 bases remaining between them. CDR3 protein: CASSLSRNTEAFF. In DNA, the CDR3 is TGTGCCAGCAGTTTATCCAGGAACACTGAAGCTTTCTTT.

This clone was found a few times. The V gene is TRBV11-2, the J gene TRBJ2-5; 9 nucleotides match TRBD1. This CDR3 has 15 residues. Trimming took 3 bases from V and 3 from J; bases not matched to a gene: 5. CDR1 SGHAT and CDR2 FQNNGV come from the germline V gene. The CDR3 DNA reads TGTGCCAGCAGCTTGGGGGACAGGGAGGAAGAGACCCAGTACTTC. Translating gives CASSLGDREEETQYF.

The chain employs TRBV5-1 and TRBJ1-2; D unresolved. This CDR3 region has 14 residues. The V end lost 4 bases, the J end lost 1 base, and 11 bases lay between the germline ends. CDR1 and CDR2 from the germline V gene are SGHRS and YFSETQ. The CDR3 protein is CASSPDGNNYGYTF. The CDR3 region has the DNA TGCGCCAGCAGCCCGGACGGAAATAACTATGGCTACACCTTC.

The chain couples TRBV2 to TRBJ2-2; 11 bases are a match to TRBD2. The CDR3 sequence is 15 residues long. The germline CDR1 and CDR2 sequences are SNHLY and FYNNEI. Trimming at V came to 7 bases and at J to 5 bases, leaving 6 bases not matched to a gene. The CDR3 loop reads CASTPRTSGTGELFF. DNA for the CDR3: TGTGCCAGCACTCCCCGGACTAGCGGGACCGGGGAGCTGTTTTTT.

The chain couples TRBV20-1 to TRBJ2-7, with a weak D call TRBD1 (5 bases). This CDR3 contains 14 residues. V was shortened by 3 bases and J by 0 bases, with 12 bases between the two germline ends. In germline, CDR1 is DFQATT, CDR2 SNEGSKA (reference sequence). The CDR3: CSASPDTYSYEQYF. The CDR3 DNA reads TGCAGTGCTAGTCCGGACACTTACTCCTACGAGCAGTACTTC.

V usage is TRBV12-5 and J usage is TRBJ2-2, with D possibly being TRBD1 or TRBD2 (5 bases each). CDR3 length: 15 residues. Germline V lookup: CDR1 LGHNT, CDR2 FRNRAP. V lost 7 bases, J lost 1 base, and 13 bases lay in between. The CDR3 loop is CASVRGQGNTGELFF. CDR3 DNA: TGTGCTAGTGTCCGCGGGCAGGGGAACACCGGGGAGCTGTTTTTT.

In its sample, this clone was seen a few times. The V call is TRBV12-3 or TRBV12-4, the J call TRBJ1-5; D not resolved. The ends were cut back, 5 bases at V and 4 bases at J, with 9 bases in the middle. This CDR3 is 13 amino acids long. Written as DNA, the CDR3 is TGTGCCAGCAGTCCGGACCGGAATCAGCCCCAGCATTTT. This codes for CASSPDRNQPQHF.

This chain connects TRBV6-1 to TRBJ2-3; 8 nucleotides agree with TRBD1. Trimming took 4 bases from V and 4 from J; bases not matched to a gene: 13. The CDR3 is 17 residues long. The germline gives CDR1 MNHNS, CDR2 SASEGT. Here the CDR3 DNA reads TGTGCCAGCAGTGGGGGCAGGGGGCGAAGTCCCGCAGATACGCAGTATTTT. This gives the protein CASSGGRGRSPADTQYF.

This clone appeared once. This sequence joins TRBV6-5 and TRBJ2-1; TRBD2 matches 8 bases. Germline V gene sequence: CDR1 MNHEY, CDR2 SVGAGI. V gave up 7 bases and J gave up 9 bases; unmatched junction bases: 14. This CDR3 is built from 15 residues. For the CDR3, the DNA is TGTGCCAGCACGGCAGGCGGGAGGAACAGTGGTGAGCAGTTCTTC. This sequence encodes CASTAGGRNSGEQFF.

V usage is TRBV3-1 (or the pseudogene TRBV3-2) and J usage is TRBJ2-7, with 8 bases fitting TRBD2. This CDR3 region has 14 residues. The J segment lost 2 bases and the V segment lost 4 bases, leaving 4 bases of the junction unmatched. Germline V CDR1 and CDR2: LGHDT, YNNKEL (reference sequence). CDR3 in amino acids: CASSPGTSPYEQYF. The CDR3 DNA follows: TGTGCCAGCAGCCCCGGGACTAGTCCCTACGAGCAGTACTTC.

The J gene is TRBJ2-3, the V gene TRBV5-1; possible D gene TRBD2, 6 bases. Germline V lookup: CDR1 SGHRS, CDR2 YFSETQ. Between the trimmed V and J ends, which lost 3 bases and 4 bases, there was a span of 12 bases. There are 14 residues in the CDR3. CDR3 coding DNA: TGCGCCAGCAGCTGGGCTAGCGAAGCAGATACGCAGTATTTT. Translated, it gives CASSWASEADTQYF. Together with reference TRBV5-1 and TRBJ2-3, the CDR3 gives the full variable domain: KAGVTQTPRYLIKTRGQQVTLSCSPISGHRSVSWYQQTPGQGLQFLFEYFSETQRNKGNFPGRFSGRQFSNSRSEMNVSTLELGDSALYLCASSWASEADTQYFGPGTRLTVL.